The clone carrying this TCR beta chain was observed once. Its antigen remains unknown. CDR1 is SEHNR, CDR2 FQNEAQ, per germline (reference sequence). The ends were cut back, 1 base at V and 5 bases at J, with 15 bases in the middle. The CDR3 consists of 17 residues. The method was immunoSEQ multiplex PCR; TCRdb's version includes in-frame clones alone and lacks a portion of them. The sample lists 180,000 or so clones; approximately 89% were seen once. This record comes from a study of cytomegalovirus exposure and HLA in healthy donors. The wider study: The 130 or so validation repertoires, a later analysis reported, used the same platform as the 600 to 850 repertoires from the first cohort. Study-level points and caveats: Later, an analysis found that TCR clusters from the first cohort tended to co-occur in the roughly 120 validation repertoires. Cytomegalovirus status was reportedly diagnosed by the classifier with high specificity and sensitivity.

The chain employs TRBV7-9 and TRBJ1-6; possibly TRBD1 for D (5 bases). The receptor was isolated from a young man in good health and CMV-seropositive. Sample: PBMCs. CDR3 region: CASSLGEGHLNNSPLHF. DNA for the CDR3: TGTGCCAGCAGCTTAGGGGAAGGACATCTGAATAATTCACCCCTCCACTTT. Looking up the rest from reference TRBV7-9 and TRBJ1-6 gives the full variable domain: DTGVSQNPRHKITKRGQNVTFRCDPISEHNRLYWYRQTLGQGPEFLTYFQNEAQLEKSRLLSDRFSAERPKGSFSTLEIQRTEQGDSAMYLCASSLGEGHLNNSPLHFGNGTRLTVT.